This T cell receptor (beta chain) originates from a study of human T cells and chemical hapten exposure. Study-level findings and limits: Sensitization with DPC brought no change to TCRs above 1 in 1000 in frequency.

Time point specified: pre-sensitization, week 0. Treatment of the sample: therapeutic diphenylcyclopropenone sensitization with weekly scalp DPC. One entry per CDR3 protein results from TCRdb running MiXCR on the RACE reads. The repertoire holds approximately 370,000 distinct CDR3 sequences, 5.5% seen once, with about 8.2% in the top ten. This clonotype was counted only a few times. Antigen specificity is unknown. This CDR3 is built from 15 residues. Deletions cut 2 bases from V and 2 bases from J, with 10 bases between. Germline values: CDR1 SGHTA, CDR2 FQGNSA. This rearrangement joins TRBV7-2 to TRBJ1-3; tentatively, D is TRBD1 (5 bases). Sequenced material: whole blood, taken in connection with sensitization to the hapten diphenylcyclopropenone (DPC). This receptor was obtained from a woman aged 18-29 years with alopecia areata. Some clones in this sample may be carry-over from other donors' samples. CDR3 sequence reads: CASSLNRPPGNTIYF. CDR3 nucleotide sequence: TGTGCCAGCAGCTTAAACAGGCCCCCTGGAAACACCATATATTTT.